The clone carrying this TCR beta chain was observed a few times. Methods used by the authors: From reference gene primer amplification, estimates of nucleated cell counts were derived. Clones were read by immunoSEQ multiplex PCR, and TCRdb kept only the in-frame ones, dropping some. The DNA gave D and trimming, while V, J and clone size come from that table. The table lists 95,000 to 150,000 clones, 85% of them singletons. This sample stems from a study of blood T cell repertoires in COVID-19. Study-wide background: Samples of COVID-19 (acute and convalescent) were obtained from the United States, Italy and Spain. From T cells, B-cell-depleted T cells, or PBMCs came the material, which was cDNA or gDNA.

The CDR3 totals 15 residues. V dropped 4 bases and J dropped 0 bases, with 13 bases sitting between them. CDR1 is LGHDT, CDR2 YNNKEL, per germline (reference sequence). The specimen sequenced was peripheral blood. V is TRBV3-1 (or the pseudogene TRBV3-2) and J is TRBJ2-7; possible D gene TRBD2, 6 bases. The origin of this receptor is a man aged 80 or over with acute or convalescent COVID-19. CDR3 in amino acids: CASSPGLLSSYEQYF. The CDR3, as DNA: TGTGCCAGCAGCCCGGGACTTCTAAGCTCCTACGAGCAGTACTTC.